This T cell receptor beta chain was identified during a study of Tregs in tolerant kidney transplant recipients. This clone was seen once. Its specificity is not known. Unstimulated Tregs (CD4+CD25+CD127-) and CD4+CD25- non-Tregs were sorted from PBMCs. General study results and limits: The small number of patients limits these findings pending further validation. For some patients, primers changed over time, blocking nucleotide-level comparison. The most relevant donor-specific Treg TCRbeta repertoire apparently came from expansion with activated donor B cells.

With 4 bases clipped from V and 7 bases from J, the junction kept 7 bases outside the gene matches. Germline CDR1 and CDR2: SQVTM and ANQGSEA. The CDR3 is 13 residues long. The assay was immunoSEQ multiplex PCR, and TCRdb's table has in-frame clones only and misses some. The sample contains more than 60,000 clones, about 98% of which appear only once. The sequence was collected from a human donor who received a combined kidney and bone marrow transplant. This specimen consisted of CD4+ T cells from blood, obtained before the transplant. The chain uses TRBV29-1 and TRBJ1-5, with TRBD1 matching 7 bases. The CDR3 region has the DNA TGCAGCGTTGTAACAGGGGTGGGGCAGCCCCAGCATTTT. The encoded protein is CSVVTGVGQPQHF.